The source of this T cell receptor beta chain is a study of beta chain features in type 1 diabetes. This clone showed up just a few times. What it binds is unknown. Germline CDR1 reads SQVTM; CDR2 reads ANQGSEA. The CDR3 spans 14 residues. J gave up 5 bases and V 5 bases, and 5 bases lay outside the gene matches. Reverse transcription of all isolated RNA meant that expressed TCRB transcripts were sequenced. Produced via immunoSEQ multiplex PCR; TCRdb's table is partial and in-frame only. The sample consists of about 280,000 clones, about 15% of them appearing once. Broader study findings: Whether TCRB rearrangement is influenced by HLA type went unresolved here. The study found moderately but significantly shorter TCRB CDR3s in all four CD4+ subsets of Type 1 diabetes patients. Insertions were fewer and deletions more numerous at VDJ junctions in type 1 diabetes patients.

Over 95% purity was reached by all sorted populations. This sequence was found in a man younger than 30 with type 1 diabetes. Sequences were obtained from naive CD4+ T cells from blood. J is TRBJ2-2 and V is TRBV29-1; the match to TRBD2 covers 10 bases. CDR3 sequence reads: CSVQREGRTGELFF. Here the CDR3 DNA reads TGCAGCGTTCAGCGGGAGGGAAGAACCGGGGAGCTGTTTTTT.